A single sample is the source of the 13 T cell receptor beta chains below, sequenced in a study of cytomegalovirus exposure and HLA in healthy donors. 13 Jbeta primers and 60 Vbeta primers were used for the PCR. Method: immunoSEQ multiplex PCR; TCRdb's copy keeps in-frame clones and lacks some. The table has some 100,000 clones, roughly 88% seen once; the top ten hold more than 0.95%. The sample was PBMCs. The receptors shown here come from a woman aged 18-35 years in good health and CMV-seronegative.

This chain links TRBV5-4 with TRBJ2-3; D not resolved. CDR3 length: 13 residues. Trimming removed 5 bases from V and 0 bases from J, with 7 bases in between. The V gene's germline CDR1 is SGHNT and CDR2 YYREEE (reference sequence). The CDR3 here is CASSRSSTDTQYF. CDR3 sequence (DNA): TGTGCCAGCAGTCGGTCTAGCACAGATACGCAGTATTTT.

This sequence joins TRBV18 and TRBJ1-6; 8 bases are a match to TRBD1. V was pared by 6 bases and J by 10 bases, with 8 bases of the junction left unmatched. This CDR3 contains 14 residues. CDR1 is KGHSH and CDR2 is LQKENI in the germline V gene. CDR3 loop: CASSLTGADSPLHF. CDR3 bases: TGTGCCAGCTCCCTGACAGGGGCGGACTCACCCCTCCACTTT.

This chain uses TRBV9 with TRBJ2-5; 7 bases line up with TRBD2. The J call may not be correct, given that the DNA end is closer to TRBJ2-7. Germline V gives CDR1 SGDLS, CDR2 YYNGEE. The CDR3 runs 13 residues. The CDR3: CARPQRGSYEQYF. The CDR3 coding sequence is TGTGCCAGGCCTCAGCGGGGAAGCTACGAGCAGTACTTC.

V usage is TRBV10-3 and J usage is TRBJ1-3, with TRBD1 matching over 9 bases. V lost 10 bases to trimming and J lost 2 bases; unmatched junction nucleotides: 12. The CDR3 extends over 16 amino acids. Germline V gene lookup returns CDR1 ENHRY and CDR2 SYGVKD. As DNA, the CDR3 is TGTGCCAGTTCTTCACAGGGGGCGCTGACTGGAAACACCATATATTTT. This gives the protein CASSSQGALTGNTIYF.

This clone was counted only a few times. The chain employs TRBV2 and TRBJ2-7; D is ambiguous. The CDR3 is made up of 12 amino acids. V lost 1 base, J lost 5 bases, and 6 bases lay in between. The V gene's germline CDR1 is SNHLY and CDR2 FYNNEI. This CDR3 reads CASSEGYNEQYF. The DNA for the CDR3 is TGTGCCAGCAGTGAAGGGTACAACGAGCAGTACTTC.

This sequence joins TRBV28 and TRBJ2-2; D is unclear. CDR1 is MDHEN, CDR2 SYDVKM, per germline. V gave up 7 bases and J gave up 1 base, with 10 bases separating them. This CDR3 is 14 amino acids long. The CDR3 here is CASISPRNTGELFF. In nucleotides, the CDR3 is TGTGCCAGCATCTCACCTAGGAACACCGGGGAGCTGTTTTTT.

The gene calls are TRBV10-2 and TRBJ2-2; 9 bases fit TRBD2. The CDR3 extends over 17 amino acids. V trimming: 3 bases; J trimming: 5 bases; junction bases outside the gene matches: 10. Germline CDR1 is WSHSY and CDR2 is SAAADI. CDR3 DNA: TGCGCCAGCAGTGATCTAGCGGGACCCAGAGGGACCGGGGAGCTGTTTTTT. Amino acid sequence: CASSDLAGPRGTGELFF.

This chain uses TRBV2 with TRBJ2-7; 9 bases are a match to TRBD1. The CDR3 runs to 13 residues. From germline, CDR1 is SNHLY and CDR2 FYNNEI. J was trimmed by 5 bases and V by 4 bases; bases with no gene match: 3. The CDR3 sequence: CASSAQGAHEQYF. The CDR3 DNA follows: TGTGCCAGCAGTGCACAGGGGGCCCACGAGCAGTACTTC.

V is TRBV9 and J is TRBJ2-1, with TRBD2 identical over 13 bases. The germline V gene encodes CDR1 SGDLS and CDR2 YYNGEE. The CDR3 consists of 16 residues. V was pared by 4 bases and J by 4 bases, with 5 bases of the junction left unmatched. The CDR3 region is CASSPLGLAGYNEQFF. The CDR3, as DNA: TGTGCCAGCAGCCCTCTGGGACTAGCGGGATACAATGAGCAGTTCTTC.

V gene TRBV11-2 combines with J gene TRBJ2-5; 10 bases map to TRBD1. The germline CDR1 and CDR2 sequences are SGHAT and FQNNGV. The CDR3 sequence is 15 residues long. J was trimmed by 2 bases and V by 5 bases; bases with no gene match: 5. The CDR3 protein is CASSRTDRGQETQYF. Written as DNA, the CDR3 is TGTGCCAGCAGCAGAACGGACAGGGGGCAAGAGACCCAGTACTTC.

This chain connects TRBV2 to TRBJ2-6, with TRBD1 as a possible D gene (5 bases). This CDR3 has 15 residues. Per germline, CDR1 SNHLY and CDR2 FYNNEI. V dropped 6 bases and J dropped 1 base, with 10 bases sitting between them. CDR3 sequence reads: CASRRDSSGANVLTF. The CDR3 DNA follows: TGTGCCAGCAGACGAGACAGTTCTGGGGCCAACGTCCTGACTTTC.

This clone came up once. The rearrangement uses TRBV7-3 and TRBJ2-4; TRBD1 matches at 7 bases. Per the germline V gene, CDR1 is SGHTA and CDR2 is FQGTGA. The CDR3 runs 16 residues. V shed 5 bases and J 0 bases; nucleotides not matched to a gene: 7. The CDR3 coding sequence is TGTGCCAGCAGCCCCGAGGGGGCACTAGCCAAAAACATTCAGTACTTC. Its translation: CASSPEGALAKNIQYF.

This CDR3 is CASSVDPPGLAQETQYF. CDR3 nucleotide sequence: TGTGCCAGCAGCGTAGATCCGCCGGGACTAGCACAAGAGACCCAGTACTTC. V usage is TRBV9 and J usage is TRBJ2-5; 9 nucleotides line up with TRBD2. Per the germline V gene, CDR1 is SGDLS and CDR2 is YYNGEE. The CDR3 runs 17 residues. The trim removed 0 bases at V and 2 bases at J, leaving 8 bases unmatched.